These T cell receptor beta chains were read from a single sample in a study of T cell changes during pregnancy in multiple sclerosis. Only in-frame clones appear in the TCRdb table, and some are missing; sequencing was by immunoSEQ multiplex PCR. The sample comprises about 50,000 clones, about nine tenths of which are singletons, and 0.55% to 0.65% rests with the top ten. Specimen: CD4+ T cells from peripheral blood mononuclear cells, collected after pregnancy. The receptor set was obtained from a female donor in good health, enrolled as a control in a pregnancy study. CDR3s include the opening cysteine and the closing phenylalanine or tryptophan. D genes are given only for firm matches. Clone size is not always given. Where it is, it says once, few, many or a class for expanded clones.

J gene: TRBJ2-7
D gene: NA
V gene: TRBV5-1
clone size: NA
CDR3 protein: CASSLRGFEEQYF
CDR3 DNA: TGCGCCAGCAGCTTGCGGGGTTTTGAAGAGCAGTACTTC

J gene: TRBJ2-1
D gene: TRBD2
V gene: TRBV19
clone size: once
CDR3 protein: CASRGVGRDYYNEQFF
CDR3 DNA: TGTGCCAGTAGGGGGGTGGGGCGGGACTACTACAATGAGCAGTTCTTC

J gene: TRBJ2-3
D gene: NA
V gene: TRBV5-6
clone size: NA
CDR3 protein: CASSFRTASESTDTQYF
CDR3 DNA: TGTGCCAGCAGCTTCCGGACAGCCTCCGAGAGCACAGATACGCAGTATTTT

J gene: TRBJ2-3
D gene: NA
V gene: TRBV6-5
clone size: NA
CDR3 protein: CAVTRDTDTQYF
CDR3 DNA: TGTGCCGTAACGAGGGACACAGATACGCAGTATTTT

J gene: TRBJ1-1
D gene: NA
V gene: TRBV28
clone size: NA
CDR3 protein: CASRSTAEAFF
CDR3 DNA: TGTGCCAGCAGGTCAACAGCAGAAGCTTTCTTT

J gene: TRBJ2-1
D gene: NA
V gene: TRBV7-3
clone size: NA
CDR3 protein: CASSLGSLNEQFF
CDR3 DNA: TGTGCCAGCAGCTTAGGCTCCTTAAATGAGCAGTTCTTC

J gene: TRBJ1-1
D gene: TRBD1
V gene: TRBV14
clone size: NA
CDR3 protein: CASSRGTGRGEAFF
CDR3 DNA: TGTGCCAGCAGCCGGGGGACAGGCAGAGGTGAAGCTTTCTTT

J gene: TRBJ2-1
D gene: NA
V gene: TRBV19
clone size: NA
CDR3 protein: CASSMVREQFF
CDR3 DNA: TGTGCCAGTAGTATGGTCCGGGAGCAGTTCTTC

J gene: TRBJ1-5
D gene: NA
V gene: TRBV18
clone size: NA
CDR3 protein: CASSGQSQGPQHF
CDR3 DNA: TGTGCCAGCTCAGGACAGTCTCAGGGGCCCCAGCATTTT

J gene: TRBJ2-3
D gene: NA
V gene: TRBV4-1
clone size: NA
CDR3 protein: CASSQDAAQYF
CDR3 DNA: TGCGCCAGCAGCCAAGATGCGGCGCAGTATTTT

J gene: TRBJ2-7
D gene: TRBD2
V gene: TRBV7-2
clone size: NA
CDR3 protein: CASSLFVAGDPAYEQYF
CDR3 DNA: TGTGCCAGCAGCTTATTTGTAGCGGGAGATCCGGCCTACGAGCAGTACTTC

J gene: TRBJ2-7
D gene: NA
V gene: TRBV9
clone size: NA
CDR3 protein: CASSVSGVMGHEQYF
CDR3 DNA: TGTGCCAGCAGCGTTAGTGGGGTTATGGGGCACGAGCAGTACTTC

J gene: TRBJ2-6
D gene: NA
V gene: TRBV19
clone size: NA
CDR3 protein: CASRGRVSGANVLTF
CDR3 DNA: TGTGCCAGTCGGGGTCGGGTCTCTGGGGCCAACGTCCTGACTTTC

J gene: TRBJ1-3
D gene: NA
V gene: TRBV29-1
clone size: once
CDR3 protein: CSVERGNPSGNTIYF
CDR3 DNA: TGCAGCGTTGAACGGGGGAACCCCTCTGGAAACACCATATATTTT

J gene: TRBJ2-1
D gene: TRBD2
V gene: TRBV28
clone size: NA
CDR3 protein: CASLAGGPENEQFF
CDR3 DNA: TGTGCCAGTTTAGCGGGAGGGCCTGAGAATGAGCAGTTCTTC

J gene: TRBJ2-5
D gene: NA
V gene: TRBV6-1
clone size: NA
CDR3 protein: CASSEGTYKAETQYF
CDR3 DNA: TGTGCCAGCAGTGAGGGGACATATAAGGCAGAGACCCAGTACTTC

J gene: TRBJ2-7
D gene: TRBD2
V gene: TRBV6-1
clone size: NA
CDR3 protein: CASGSTSGSSHEQYF
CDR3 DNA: TGTGCCAGCGGGTCTACTAGCGGGAGTTCCCACGAGCAGTACTTC

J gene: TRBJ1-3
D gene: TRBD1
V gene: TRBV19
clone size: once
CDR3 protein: CASSRLRDSSGNTIYF
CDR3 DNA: TGTGCCAGTAGTCGTCTTCGGGACAGCTCTGGAAACACCATATATTTT

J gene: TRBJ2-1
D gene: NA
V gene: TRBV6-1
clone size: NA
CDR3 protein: CASSGQRTPNNEQFF
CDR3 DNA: TGTGCCAGCAGTGGTCAACGTACCCCTAACAATGAGCAGTTCTTC

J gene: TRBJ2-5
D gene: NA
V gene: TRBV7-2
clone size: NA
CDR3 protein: CASSYRITETQYF
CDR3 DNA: TGTGCCAGCAGCTACAGGATAACAGAGACCCAGTACTTC

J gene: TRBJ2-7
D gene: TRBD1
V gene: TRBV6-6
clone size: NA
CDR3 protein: CAAMQGAGEQYF
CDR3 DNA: TGTGCCGCCATGCAGGGGGCGGGGGAGCAGTACTTC

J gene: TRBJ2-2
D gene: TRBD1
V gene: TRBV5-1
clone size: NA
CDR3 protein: CASSVLTGVGTGELFF
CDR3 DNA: TGCGCCAGCAGCGTCTTGACAGGGGTAGGCACCGGGGAGCTGTTTTTT

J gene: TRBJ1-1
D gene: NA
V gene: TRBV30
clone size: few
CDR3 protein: CAWSISGNTEAFF
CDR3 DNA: TGTGCCTGGAGTATATCGGGGAACACTGAAGCTTTCTTT

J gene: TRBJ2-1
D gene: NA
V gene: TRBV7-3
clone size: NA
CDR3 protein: CASSSRTASYNEQFF
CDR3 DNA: TGTGCCAGCAGCTCCCGGACAGCCTCCTACAATGAGCAGTTCTTC

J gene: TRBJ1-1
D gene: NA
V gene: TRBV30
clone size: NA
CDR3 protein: CAGASRGTEAFF
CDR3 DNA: TGTGCCGGAGCCTCTCGGGGAACTGAAGCTTTCTTT

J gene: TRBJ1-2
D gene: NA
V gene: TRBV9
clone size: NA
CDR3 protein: CASSVEAATPTYGYTF
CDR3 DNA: TGTGCCAGCAGCGTAGAGGCGGCTACCCCGACCTATGGCTACACCTTC

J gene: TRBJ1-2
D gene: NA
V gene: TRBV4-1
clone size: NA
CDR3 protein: CASSPTVTASYGYTF
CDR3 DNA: TGCGCCAGCAGCCCTACCGTTACAGCCAGCTATGGCTACACCTTC

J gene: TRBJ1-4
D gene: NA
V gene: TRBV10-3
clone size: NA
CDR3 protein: CAISESKGAAGTNEKLFF
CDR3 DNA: TGTGCCATCAGTGAGTCGAAAGGGGCAGCAGGAACTAATGAAAAACTGTTTTTT

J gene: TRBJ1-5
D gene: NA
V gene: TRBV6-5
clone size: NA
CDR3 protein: CASSRTPGDNQPQHF
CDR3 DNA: TGTGCCAGCAGCCGGACACCGGGTGACAATCAGCCCCAGCATTTT

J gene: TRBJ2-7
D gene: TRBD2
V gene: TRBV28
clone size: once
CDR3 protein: CATVLAGFSYEQYF
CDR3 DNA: TGTGCCACTGTGCTAGCGGGTTTTTCCTACGAGCAGTACTTC

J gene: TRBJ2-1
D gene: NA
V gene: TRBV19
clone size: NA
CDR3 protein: CASSIYREEQFF
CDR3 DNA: TGTGCCAGTAGTATATACCGGGAAGAGCAGTTCTTC

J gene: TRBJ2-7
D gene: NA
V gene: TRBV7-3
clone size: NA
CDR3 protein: CASSLQANSYEQYF
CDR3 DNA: TGTGCCAGCAGCTTACAGGCTAACTCCTACGAGCAGTACTTC

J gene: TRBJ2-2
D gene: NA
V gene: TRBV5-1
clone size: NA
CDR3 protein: CASSAGQTNTGELFF
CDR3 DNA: TGCGCCAGCAGCGCTGGACAGACGAACACCGGGGAGCTGTTTTTT

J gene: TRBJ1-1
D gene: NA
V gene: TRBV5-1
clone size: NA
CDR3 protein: CASRLGGWGNTEAFF
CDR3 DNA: TGCGCCAGCAGGCTTGGGGGCTGGGGGAACACTGAAGCTTTCTTT

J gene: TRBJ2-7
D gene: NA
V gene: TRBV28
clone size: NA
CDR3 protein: CASSGPGIYEQYF
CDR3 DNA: TGTGCCAGCAGTGGTCCGGGAATTTACGAGCAGTACTTC

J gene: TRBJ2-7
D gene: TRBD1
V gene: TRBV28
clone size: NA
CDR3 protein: CARSRTGENEQYF
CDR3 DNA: TGTGCCAGGTCCCGGACAGGGGAAAACGAGCAGTACTTC

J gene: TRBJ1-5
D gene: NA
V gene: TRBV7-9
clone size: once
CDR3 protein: CASSDSRGPQHF
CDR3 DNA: TGTGCCAGCAGCGATTCCCGAGGGCCCCAGCATTTT

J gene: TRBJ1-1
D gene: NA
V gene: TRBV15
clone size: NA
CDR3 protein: CATSRGIDSLNTEAFF
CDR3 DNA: TGTGCCACCAGCAGAGGGATTGACAGCCTGAACACTGAAGCTTTCTTT

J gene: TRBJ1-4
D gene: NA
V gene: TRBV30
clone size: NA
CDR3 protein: CAWSVKTGHEKLFF
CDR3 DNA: TGTGCCTGGAGTGTTAAGACAGGACATGAAAAACTGTTTTTT

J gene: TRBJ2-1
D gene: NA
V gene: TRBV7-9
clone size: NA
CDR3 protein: CASRGADYNEQFF
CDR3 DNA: TGTGCCAGCAGGGGGGCAGACTACAATGAGCAGTTCTTC

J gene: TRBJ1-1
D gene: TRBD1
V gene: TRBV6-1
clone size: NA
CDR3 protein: CASSWDRVRAEAFF
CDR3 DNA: TGTGCCAGCAGCTGGGACAGGGTGCGGGCTGAAGCTTTCTTT

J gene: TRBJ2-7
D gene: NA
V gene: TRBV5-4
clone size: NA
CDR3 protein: CASKYERIYEQYF
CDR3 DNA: TGTGCCAGCAAGTATGAGCGAATCTACGAGCAGTACTTC

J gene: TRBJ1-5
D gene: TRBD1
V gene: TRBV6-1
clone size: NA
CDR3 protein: CASNRDSLSNQPQHF
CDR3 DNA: TGTGCCAGCAACAGGGACAGCCTTAGCAATCAGCCCCAGCATTTT

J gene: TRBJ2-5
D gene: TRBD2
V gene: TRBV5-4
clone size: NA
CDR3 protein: CASSPSGSRETQYF
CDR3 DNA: TGTGCCAGCAGCCCCAGCGGGAGCAGAGAGACCCAGTACTTC

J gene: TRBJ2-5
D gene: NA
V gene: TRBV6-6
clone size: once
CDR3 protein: CASSASETQYF
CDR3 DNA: TGTGCCAGCAGCGCGAGCGAGACCCAGTACTTC

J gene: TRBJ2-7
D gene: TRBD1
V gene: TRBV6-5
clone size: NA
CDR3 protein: CASSSAGQGLYEQYF
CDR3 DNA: TGTGCCAGCAGTTCCGCGGGACAGGGGTTATACGAGCAGTACTTC

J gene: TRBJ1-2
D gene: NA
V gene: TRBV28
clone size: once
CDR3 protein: CASGPVRGNYGYTF
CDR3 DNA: TGTGCCAGCGGACCCGTCAGGGGCAACTATGGCTACACCTTC

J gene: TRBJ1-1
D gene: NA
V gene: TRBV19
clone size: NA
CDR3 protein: CASSTQAGPKGTEAFF
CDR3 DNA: TGTGCCAGTAGCACACAGGCAGGACCCAAGGGGACTGAAGCTTTCTTT

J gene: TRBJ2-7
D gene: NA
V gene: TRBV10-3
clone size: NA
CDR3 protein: CAISEGSGRLSSYEQYF
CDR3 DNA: TGTGCCATCAGTGAGGGAAGCGGACGCCTAAGTTCCTACGAGCAGTACTTC

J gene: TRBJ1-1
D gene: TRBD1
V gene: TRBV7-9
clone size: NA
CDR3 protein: CASSSGTGENTEAFF
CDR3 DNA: TGTGCCAGCAGCTCCGGGACAGGGGAAAACACTGAAGCTTTCTTT

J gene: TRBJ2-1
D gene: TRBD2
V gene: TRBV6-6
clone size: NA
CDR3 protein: CASSYGLATNNEQFF
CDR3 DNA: TGTGCCAGCAGTTACGGACTAGCGACCAACAATGAGCAGTTCTTC

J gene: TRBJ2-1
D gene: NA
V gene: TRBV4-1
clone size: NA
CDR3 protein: CASSQVDLGFAYNEQFF
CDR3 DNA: TGCGCCAGCAGCCAAGTAGACCTGGGCTTTGCCTACAATGAGCAGTTCTTC

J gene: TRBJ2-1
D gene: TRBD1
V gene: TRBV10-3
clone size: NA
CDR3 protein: CAISVGTGNEQFF
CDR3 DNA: TGTGCCATCAGTGTCGGGACAGGGAATGAGCAGTTCTTC

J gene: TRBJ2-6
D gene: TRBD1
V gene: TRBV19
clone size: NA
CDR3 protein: CASSMGQGANVLTF
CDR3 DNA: TGTGCCAGTAGTATGGGACAGGGGGCCAACGTCCTGACTTTC

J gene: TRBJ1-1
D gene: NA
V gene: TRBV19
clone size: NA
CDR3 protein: CASRGHRNTEAFF
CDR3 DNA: TGTGCCAGTAGGGGGCACCGGAACACTGAAGCTTTCTTT

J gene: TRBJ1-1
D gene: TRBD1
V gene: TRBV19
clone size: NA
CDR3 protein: CASSPDRVTEAFF
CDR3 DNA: TGTGCCAGTAGTCCCGACAGGGTGACTGAAGCTTTCTTT

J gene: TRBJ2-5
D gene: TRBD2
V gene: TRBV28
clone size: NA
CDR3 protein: CASSLVGLAPPGTQYF
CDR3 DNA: TGTGCCAGCAGTTTGGTTGGACTAGCGCCCCCGGGGACCCAGTACTTC